These 29 T cell receptor beta chains were sequenced from one sample in a study of T-cell reconstitution after alpha-beta-depleted transplantation in children (dated by TCRdb to the mid-2010s). Preparation of the library involved PCR. Reads for this sample came from an Illumina HiSeq 2500. To normalize quantification of the TCRbeta repertoire, the TCR libraries were built with molecular barcoding that relied on unique molecular identifiers. TCRdb reprocessing: public reads trimmed at Q25 with fastp, clones called with MiXCR, in-frame beta chains kept. Entries are consolidated by CDR3 protein sequence, retaining the most common genes and DNA. Within this sample are 420,000 or so distinct CDR3 sequences, with around 9.9% of them counted one time only. Roughly 5% of the sample is taken by the ten largest. The specimen comprised PBMCs from the stem cell graft donor, sampled from the stem cell graft. Source of these receptors: a human donor who donated a stem cell graft to a child with acute myeloid leukemia.

CDR3 sequence reads: CSAREGRTNEKLFF. CDR3 sequence (DNA): TGCAGTGCTAGAGAGGGAAGAACTAATGAAAAACTGTTTTTT. This chain joins TRBV20-1 and TRBJ1-4, with D uncertain. V shed 0 bases and J shed 1 base, with 6 bases lying between them. CDR3 length equals 14 residues. Per germline, CDR1 DFQATT and CDR2 SNEGSKA (reference sequence).

This clonotype was seen only a few times. The chain uses TRBV6-1 and TRBJ1-6; D is perhaps TRBD1 (5 bases). V was clipped by 6 bases and J by 15 bases, with 24 bases between them. The germline gives CDR1 MNHNS, CDR2 SASEGT. This CDR3 region has 15 residues. In nucleotides, the CDR3 is TGTGCCAGCAGCCCCCCCGGGGGGTCGGCTCGGGTCCTCCACTTT. Translating gives CASSPPGGSARVLHF.

V usage is TRBV11-2 and J usage is TRBJ1-1; TRBD1 matches at 8 bases. This CDR3 contains 19 residues. CDR1 and CDR2 (germline): SGHAT, FQNNGV. Trimming cost V 2 bases and J 3 bases; bases outside gene matches: 17. CDR3 region: CASSLLEGSDRECHTEAFF. CDR3 nucleotide sequence: TGTGCCAGCAGCTTATTGGAGGGTTCGGACAGGGAATGTCACACTGAAGCTTTCTTT.

This clonotype was detected a few times. This sequence joins TRBV6-5 and TRBJ2-7; 11 bases fit TRBD2. The length of the CDR3 is 16 residues. V shed 0 bases and J 2 bases; nucleotides not matched to a gene: 3. From germline, CDR1 is MNHEY and CDR2 SVGAGI. The CDR3 region has the DNA TGTGCCAGCAGTTACTCAGGGACTAGCGGTACCTACGAGCAGTACTTC. The encoded protein is CASSYSGTSGTYEQYF.

The chain employs TRBV7-2 and TRBJ2-3; a possible D gene is TRBD2 (5 bases). Germline V CDR1 and CDR2: SGHTA, FQGNSA. The CDR3 is made up of 16 amino acids. The V and J ends lost 1 base and 0 bases respectively, with 11 bases between them. The CDR3 is CASSLESSLSTDTQYF. The CDR3 bases are TGTGCCAGCAGCTTAGAGTCTAGCCTGAGCACAGATACGCAGTATTTT.

This clonotype appeared a few times. This chain links TRBV19 with TRBJ1-5, with 7 bases fitting TRBD1. CDR1 and CDR2 from the germline V gene are LNHDA and SQIVND (reference sequence). V lost 5 bases and J lost 0; bases outside the gene matches: 10. The CDR3 has 17 amino acids. The CDR3 here is CASSGTVRFYSNQPQHF. The CDR3 DNA follows: TGTGCCAGTAGTGGGACAGTTCGATTTTATAGCAATCAGCCCCAGCATTTT.

This clonotype was counted between two and nine times. The rearrangement links TRBV5-1 to TRBJ1-1; 9 nucleotides agree with TRBD1. This CDR3 is built from 15 residues. Trimming removed 0 bases from V and 5 bases from J; junction bases left unmatched: 5. Germline V CDR1 and CDR2: SGHRS, YFSETQ. CDR3 sequence (DNA): TGCGCCAGCAGCTTGGGACAGGGGGTTAGGACTGAAGCTTTCTTT. It translates to CASSLGQGVRTEAFF.

This clonotype has only a few counts. The J gene is TRBJ1-5, the V gene TRBV20-1; D unresolved. The CDR3 consists of 15 residues. V gave up 1 base and J gave up 0 bases, with 10 bases separating them. CDR1 and CDR2 (germline): DFQATT, SNEGSKA (reference sequence). CDR3 nucleotide sequence: TGCAGTGCTAGAGGATTTCGGGGTAGCAATCAGCCCCAGCATTTT. It yields the protein CSARGFRGSNQPQHF.

The chain recombines TRBV29-1 with TRBJ2-3; D is unclear. CDR3 length: 12 amino acids. Trimming shortened V by 5 bases and J by 4 bases, and 10 bases separated the two germline ends. Germline CDR1 and CDR2: SQVTM and ANQGSEA. The DNA for the CDR3 is TGCAGCGTTTTAGCAGGTTCAGATACGCAGTATTTT. Translated, it gives CSVLAGSDTQYF.

This clonotype was detected a few times. J is TRBJ2-4 and V is TRBV11-2; no reliable D call. The germline V gene has CDR1 SGHAT and CDR2 FQNNGV. Trimming cost V 0 bases and J 0 bases, with 12 bases left between them. CDR3 length: 17 residues. CDR3 sequence: CASSLDWASLAKNIQYF. DNA for the CDR3: TGTGCCAGCAGCTTAGATTGGGCCAGTCTAGCCAAAAACATTCAGTACTTC.

The chain joins TRBV3-1 to TRBJ2-4; 11 positions agree with TRBD2. The J segment lost 0 bases and the V segment lost 9 bases, leaving 4 bases of the junction unmatched. The CDR3 runs 15 residues. Germline loops: CDR1 LGHDT, CDR2 YNNKEL (reference sequence). DNA for the CDR3: TGTGCCAGGACCGGGACTAGCGGAGCCAAAAACATTCAGTACTTC. It codes for CARTGTSGAKNIQYF.

The V call is TRBV20-1, the J call TRBJ2-3, with 8 bases lining up with TRBD2. The length of the CDR3 is 17 residues. With 5 bases clipped from V and 6 bases from J, the junction kept 19 bases outside the gene matches. CDR1 and CDR2 from the germline V gene are DFQATT and SNEGSKA (reference sequence). The CDR3 nucleotides are TGCAGTGCTGAAGGGGAGGGAGGGACTAGGCCGAGGGATACGCAGTATTTT. Its protein is CSAEGEGGTRPRDTQYF.

This clonotype was seen ten or more times. This rearrangement joins TRBV12-3 or TRBV12-4 to TRBJ2-2, with D unclear. Trimming cost V 6 bases and J 1 base, with 3 bases left between them. The CDR3 spans 12 residues. The CDR3: CASSLNTGELFF. CDR3 coding DNA: TGTGCCAGCAGCTTGAACACCGGGGAGCTGTTTTTT.

The rearrangement joins TRBV29-1 to TRBJ2-2; D unclear. Trimming removed 4 bases from V and 4 bases from J, with 13 bases in between. CDR3 size: 14 residues. CDR1 and CDR2 from the germline V gene are SQVTM and ANQGSEA. The CDR3 loop is CSVGRTASTGELFF. CDR3 sequence (DNA): TGCAGCGTTGGGCGAACAGCCTCCACCGGGGAGCTGTTTTTT.

The V and J genes are TRBV9 and TRBJ2-1, with TRBD2 matching 7 bases. CDR3 length: 13 residues. V trimming: 0 bases; J trimming: 10 bases; junction bases outside the gene matches: 4. From germline, CDR1 is SGDLS and CDR2 YYNGEE. CDR3 residues: CASSVGGAGEQFF. CDR3 DNA: TGTGCCAGCAGCGTAGGGGGAGCGGGGGAGCAGTTCTTC.

This sequence joins TRBV7-6 and TRBJ2-5, with a tentative D call TRBD1 (5 bases). Germline CDR1 reads SGHVS; CDR2 reads FNYEAQ. V was cut by 5 bases and J by 5 bases, with 12 bases left in between. CDR3 size: 13 residues. This chain's CDR3 is CASSTRQRETQYF. CDR3 DNA sequence: TGTGCCAGCAGCACCCGACAGAGGGAGACCCAGTACTTC. Using reference TRBV7-6 and TRBJ2-5 for the parts outside the CDR3, the full variable domain is GAGVSQSPRYKVTKRGQDVALRCDPISGHVSLYWYRQALGQGPEFLTYFNYEAQQDKSGLPNDRFSAERPEGSISTLTIQRTEQRDSAMYRCASSTRQRETQYFGPGTRLLVL.

V and J are TRBV29-1 and TRBJ1-1; tentative D call: TRBD1 (5 bases). V gave up 7 bases and J gave up 7 bases, with 19 bases separating them. From germline, CDR1 is SQVTM and CDR2 ANQGSEA. This CDR3 comprises 13 residues. CDR3 sequence reads: CSGGPRGSGEAFF. The DNA for the CDR3 is TGCAGCGGGGGCCCCCGCGGGTCGGGTGAAGCTTTCTTT.

This clonotype was recorded a few times. The J gene is TRBJ2-4, the V gene TRBV20-1; D unclear. The V gene's germline CDR1 is DFQATT and CDR2 SNEGSKA (reference sequence). Deletions cut 4 bases from V and 1 base from J, with 11 bases between. The CDR3 extends over 14 amino acids. The CDR3 bases are TGCAGTGCTAACCAGGATGGGGCCAAAAACATTCAGTACTTC. Protein product: CSANQDGAKNIQYF.

This clonotype occurred a few times. The genes are TRBV21-1 and TRBJ1-2; the table assigns TRBD1, which was not confirmed against the DNA. TRBV21-1 is an annotated pseudogene. The CDR3 runs 15 residues. DNA for the CDR3: TGTGCCAGCAGCGGAGGACCGGGGGGAATTAATGGCTACACCTTC. It specifies CASSGGPGGINGYTF.

The sample holds many counts of this clonotype. This chain links TRBV6-1 with TRBJ1-2; 9 bases are shared with TRBD1. CDR1 MNHNS and CDR2 SASEGT come from the germline V gene. Trimming removed 6 bases from V and 4 bases from J; junction bases left unmatched: 6. This CDR3 has 14 amino acids. CDR3 DNA sequence: TGTGCCAGCAGCCAGGGACAGGGCTCCTATGGCTACACCTTC. Residues: CASSQGQGSYGYTF.

There are many counts of this clonotype. The genes are TRBV9 and TRBJ2-1; no reliable D call. The CDR3 contains 17 residues. Germline values: CDR1 SGDLS, CDR2 YYNGEE. Trimming removed 4 bases at V and 1 base at J, with 18 bases between. The CDR3: CASSPRVGLGSYNEQFF. CDR3 DNA sequence: TGTGCCAGCAGCCCCCGTGTAGGGCTGGGTTCCTACAATGAGCAGTTCTTC.

This chain connects TRBV6-5 to TRBJ2-5; maybe TRBD1 (6 bases). The CDR3 totals 14 residues. Trimming removed 1 base at V and 1 base at J, with 7 bases between. Germline CDR1 and CDR2: MNHEY and SVGAGI. CDR3 protein: CASSYLQGQETQYF. The CDR3 bases are TGTGCCAGCAGTTACTTACAGGGCCAAGAGACCCAGTACTTC.

This sequence joins TRBV5-1 and TRBJ2-3, with 8 bases that match TRBD2. The V gene end was trimmed by 5 bases and the J gene end by 0 bases; junction bases not matched to a gene: 2. Germline lookup yields CDR1 SGHRS and CDR2 YFSETQ. The CDR3 runs to 14 residues. CDR3 protein: CASSQRGSTDTQYF. CDR3 DNA sequence: TGCGCCAGCAGTCAGCGGGGGAGCACAGATACGCAGTATTTT.

This chain uses TRBV20-1 with TRBJ2-7; TRBD1 matches 7 bases. This CDR3 has 16 residues. Looked up from germline, CDR1 is DFQATT and CDR2 is SNEGSKA (reference sequence). J lost 2 bases, V lost 6 bases, and 16 bases had no gene match. Written as DNA, the CDR3 is TGCAGTGCGGCCTTCATGGGGCTCCAGGGGGCCTACGAGCAGTACTTC. Protein sequence: CSAAFMGLQGAYEQYF.

This clonotype was seen more than once but under ten times. This chain links TRBV6-1 with TRBJ2-5, with 11 bases matching TRBD2. CDR1 and CDR2 from the germline V gene are MNHNS and SASEGT. V trimming: 4 bases; J trimming: 0 bases; junction bases outside the gene matches: 10. The CDR3 loop spans 18 amino acids. The CDR3 DNA reads TGTGCCAGCAGTGGGGATCTTAGCGGGGGGGATTACCAAGAGACCCAGTACTTC. Residues: CASSGDLSGGDYQETQYF.

This clonotype was counted at least ten times. This rearrangement joins TRBV12-3 or TRBV12-4 to TRBJ1-3; TRBD1 matches 11 bases. The V and J ends lost 6 bases and 2 bases, in that order; junction bases with no gene match: 12. The CDR3 is 18 amino acids. This CDR3 is CASRSGQGARLAGNTIYF. CDR3 sequence (DNA): TGTGCCAGCAGATCCGGACAGGGGGCTAGATTGGCTGGAAACACCATATATTTT.

Worth noting for this clonotype: Here the CDR3 omits its conserved ending phenylalanine or tryptophan, so a read error is the likely source. The chain has TRBV20-1 and TRBJ2-7, with D unresolved. This CDR3 is built from 12 residues. Trimming removed 2 bases from V and 7 bases from J, with 12 bases in between. Per the germline V gene, CDR1 is DFQATT and CDR2 is SNEGSKA (reference sequence). Here the CDR3 reads CSARRPDREQYL. DNA for the CDR3: TGCAGTGCTAGACGGCCGGACCGAGAGCAGTACTTG.

This clonotype was seen more than once but under ten times. This chain joins TRBV7-8 and TRBJ2-7; 9 bases line up with TRBD1. The CDR3 is 16 residues long. CDR1 SGHVS and CDR2 FQNEAQ come from the germline V gene. The CDR3 DNA sequence: TGTGCCAGCAGCCTAGCCGGGACAGGGTTATCCTACGAGCAGTACGTC. It is translated as CASSLAGTGLSYEQYV.

This chain links TRBV11-1 with TRBJ2-5; TRBD2 matches 10 bases. J lost 4 bases, V lost 4 bases, and 6 bases had no gene match. The CDR3 spans 15 residues. Per germline, CDR1 SGHAT and CDR2 FQDESV (reference sequence). The CDR3 DNA follows: TGTGCCAGCAGCTGGTCTAGCGGGAGTGGAGAGACCCAGTACTTC. It codes for CASSWSSGSGETQYF.